These T cell receptor beta chains were read from a single sample in a study of shared clonotypes between healthy human individuals. Assay used: immunoSEQ multiplex PCR; TCRdb lists only in-frame clones, some missing. The top ten clones hold about 0.4% of a sample with some 1.5 million clones, 95% to 99% of them seen once. What was sequenced was naive CD4+ T cells sorted from blood. The source is a man between 25 and 39 years old in good health. Both conserved end residues are part of each CDR3. D genes are given only for firm matches. For some rows the clone size is stated as once, few or many, or as a class when expanded; others skip it.

D	V	length	J	size	DNA	CDR3
NA	TRBV4-3	14	TRBJ2-5	NA	TGCGCCAGCAGCAGACTCCTTTCGGGGGAGACCCAGTACTTC	CASSRLLSGETQYF
TRBD2	TRBV2	13	TRBJ2-1	NA	TGTGCCAGCAGTGTAGAGCGGGATGGTGAGCAGTTCTTC	CASSVERDGEQFF
NA	TRBV9	13	TRBJ1-1	NA	TGTGCCAGCAACCAAGTGGGGGCCACTGAAGCTTTCTTT	CASNQVGATEAFF
NA	TRBV27	13	TRBJ2-3	NA	TGTGCCAGCAGTTGGGGCTTTAGGGATACGCAGTATTTT	CASSWGFRDTQYF
TRBD2	TRBV7-2	16	TRBJ2-1	NA	TGTGCCAGCAGCTTGCTAGCGGGTCAATCCTACAATGAGCAGTTCTTC	CASSLLAGQSYNEQFF
NA	TRBV6-1	11	TRBJ2-7	NA	TGTGCCAGCAGTCTACTCCACGAGCAGTACTTC	CASSLLHEQYF
NA	TRBV28	11	TRBJ1-2	NA	TGTGCCAGCAGTTTAGGTGGTGGCTACACCTTC	CASSLGGGYTF
TRBD1	TRBV19	14	TRBJ2-1	NA	TGTGCCAGTAGTATGGGCGGGACAGGGGACGAGCAGTTCTTC	CASSMGGTGDEQFF
TRBD1	TRBV25-1	12	TRBJ2-5	NA	TGTGCCAGAGTTACAGGGGTAGAGACCCAGTACTTC	CARVTGVETQYF
TRBD1	TRBV5-1	15	TRBJ2-3	NA	TGCGCCAGCAGCGCCGGGACAGGGAGTACAGATACGCAGTATTTT	CASSAGTGSTDTQYF
TRBD1	TRBV5-1	16	TRBJ2-2	once	TGCGCCAGCAGCGCAAATGGACAGGGGATGGCTGGGGAGCTGTTTTTT	CASSANGQGMAGELFF
NA	TRBV7-2	14	TRBJ2-7	NA	TGTGCCAGCAGCCGGGACGTGTCAGGCTACGAGCAGTACTTC	CASSRDVSGYEQYF
NA	TRBV11-2	15	TRBJ1-3	NA	TGTGCCAGCAGCTTTGACGGATACTCTGGAAACACCATATATTTT	CASSFDGYSGNTIYF
NA	TRBV2	11	TRBJ2-7	NA	TGTGCCAGCAGTCCCTCGTACGTAGAGTACTTC	CASSPSYVEYF
NA	TRBV29-1	13	TRBJ2-3	NA	TGCAGCGTTGATTCACAGGGTGAAGATACGCAGTATTTT	CSVDSQGEDTQYF
NA	TRBV19	15	TRBJ2-3	NA	TGTGCCAGTAGTATAGAAGGGAAAACCACAGATACGCAGTATTTT	CASSIEGKTTDTQYF
NA	TRBV7-9	12	TRBJ2-1	NA	TGTGCCAGCAGCTTAGGCGGACCCGTCGGGTTCTTC	CASSLGGPVGFF
TRBD2	TRBV19	15	TRBJ2-2	NA	TGTGCCACTCGATCAGCGGGAGGGCCGACCGGGGAGCTGTTTTTT	CATRSAGGPTGELFF
TRBD1	TRBV25-1	16	TRBJ2-1	NA	TGTGCCAGCAGTGAATATATGGGACAGGACCTCAATGAGCAGTTCTTC	CASSEYMGQDLNEQFF
TRBD1	TRBV7-6	16	TRBJ2-2	NA	TGTGCCAGCAGCTTAGGGACAGGGAAGAACACCGGGGAGCTGTTTTTT	CASSLGTGKNTGELFF
NA	TRBV5-4	14	TRBJ2-3	NA	TGTGCCAGCAGCTCTCAGATTGGCGGGGATACGCAGTATTTT	CASSSQIGGDTQYF
TRBD2	TRBV10-1	16	TRBJ2-1	NA	TGCGCCAGCAAGCAAGACATAGCGGGACCCTACAATGAGCAGTTCTTC	CASKQDIAGPYNEQFF
NA	TRBV4-1	18	TRBJ2-7	NA	TGCGCCAGCAGCCAAGGCCCCTTTGTACAGGCTAAGAACTACGAGCAGTACTTC	CASSQGPFVQAKNYEQYF
NA	TRBV6-1	14	TRBJ1-1	NA	TGTGCCAGCAGTGAAGGGCAGGGGATCACTGAAGCTTTCTTT	CASSEGQGITEAFF
NA	TRBV18	14	TRBJ2-5	NA	TGTGCCAGCTCACCACCATATGGACAAGAGACCCAGTACTTC	CASSPPYGQETQYF
TRBD1	TRBV6-5	13	TRBJ1-1	NA	TGTGCCAGCAGGATACAGGGGGCCGCTGAAGCTTTCTTT	CASRIQGAAEAFF
TRBD2	TRBV28	15	TRBJ2-1	NA	TGTGCCAGCAGCCGGACTAGCGGGACCTACAATGAGCAGTTCTTC	CASSRTSGTYNEQFF
TRBD1	TRBV6-5	13	TRBJ1-4	NA	TGTGCCAGCAGGACAGGGCCCGATGAAAAACTGTTTTTT	CASRTGPDEKLFF
NA	TRBV15	15	TRBJ1-1	NA	TGTGCCACCAGCAGGTCCCGGGGATCGGACACTGAAGCTTTCTTT	CATSRSRGSDTEAFF
NA	TRBV27	15	TRBJ2-3	NA	TGTGCCAGCAGTTCCATTGTCTTTAGCACAGATACGCAGTATTTT	CASSSIVFSTDTQYF
NA	TRBV15	15	TRBJ2-7	once	TGTGCCACCAGCAGAGATAGAGGAGGGGGGCGCGAGCAGTACTTC	CATSRDRGGGREQYF
TRBD1	TRBV7-6	14	TRBJ1-1	NA	TGTGCCAGCAGCCGGGGGACAGGGAACACTGAAGCTTTCTTT	CASSRGTGNTEAFF
NA	TRBV11-2	13	TRBJ2-5	NA	TGTGCCAGCAGCCGACAGGGACTAGAGACCCAGTACTTC	CASSRQGLETQYF
TRBD1	TRBV10-3	15	TRBJ2-2	NA	TGTGCCATCAGCAAGGGGGCAGGGGGCACCGGGGAGCTGTTTTTT	CAISKGAGGTGELFF
TRBD2	TRBV19	20	TRBJ2-1	NA	TGTGCCAGTAGTATAGGGGGAATGTTAGGCGGGAGTAATTTTTACAATGAGCAGTTCTTC	CASSIGGMLGGSNFYNEQFF
TRBD1	TRBV29-1	16	TRBJ2-1	NA	TGCAGCGATTCTCGGACAGGCGATAGCTCCTACAATGAGCAGTTCTTC	CSDSRTGDSSYNEQFF
TRBD2	TRBV2	16	TRBJ2-7	NA	TGTGCCAGCACACCGGGACTAGTTCCCCGCGCCTACGAGCAGTACTTC	CASTPGLVPRAYEQYF
TRBD2	TRBV15	17	TRBJ2-5	NA	TGTGCCACCAGCAGGACTAGCGGGATGGGTGCGGGAGAGACCCAGTACTTC	CATSRTSGMGAGETQYF
NA	TRBV28	16	TRBJ1-1	NA	TGTGCCAGCAGTTTTTTCCTAGGGGAGGGTCTCACTGAAGCTTTCTTT	CASSFFLGEGLTEAFF
NA	TRBV28	13	TRBJ1-2	NA	TGTGCCAGCAGTTCTATGGGGCTCTATGGCTACACCTTC	CASSSMGLYGYTF
NA	TRBV13	16	TRBJ2-7	NA	TGTGCCAGCAGCTTAAATCCAGCACAGAACTCCTACGAGCAGTACTTC	CASSLNPAQNSYEQYF
NA	TRBV21-1	9	TRBJ2-3	NA	TGTGCCAGCAGCAAACTGGGACTTTTT	CASSKLGLF
TRBD2	TRBV11-2	15	TRBJ2-7	NA	TGTGCCAGCAGCGGACTAGCGGGACCAGCCTACGAGCAGTACTTC	CASSGLAGPAYEQYF
NA	TRBV18	14	TRBJ1-1	NA	TGTGCCAGCTCCCCCTTGGAGGGAGACACTGAAGCTTTCTTT	CASSPLEGDTEAFF
NA	TRBV19	15	TRBJ1-5	NA	TGTGCCAGTAGTATAGGCGACAGAGGCAATCAGCCCCAGCATTTT	CASSIGDRGNQPQHF
TRBD1	TRBV7-2	14	TRBJ1-5	NA	TGTGCCAGCAGCTTCGGTACAGGGGGTCAGCCCCAGCATTTT	CASSFGTGGQPQHF
TRBD1	TRBV6-6	16	TRBJ2-1	NA	TGTGCCAGCAGGCAGCCGGGACAGGGTCTATACAATGAGCAGTTCTTC	CASRQPGQGLYNEQFF
NA	TRBV19	16	TRBJ1-5	NA	TGTGCCAGTAGTCCACAGCTGGGGCGTAGCAATCAGCCCCAGCATTTT	CASSPQLGRSNQPQHF
NA	TRBV9	15	TRBJ1-1	NA	TGTGCCAGCAGCGTAGGGGGATCCAGGGACACTGAAGCTTTCTTT	CASSVGGSRDTEAFF